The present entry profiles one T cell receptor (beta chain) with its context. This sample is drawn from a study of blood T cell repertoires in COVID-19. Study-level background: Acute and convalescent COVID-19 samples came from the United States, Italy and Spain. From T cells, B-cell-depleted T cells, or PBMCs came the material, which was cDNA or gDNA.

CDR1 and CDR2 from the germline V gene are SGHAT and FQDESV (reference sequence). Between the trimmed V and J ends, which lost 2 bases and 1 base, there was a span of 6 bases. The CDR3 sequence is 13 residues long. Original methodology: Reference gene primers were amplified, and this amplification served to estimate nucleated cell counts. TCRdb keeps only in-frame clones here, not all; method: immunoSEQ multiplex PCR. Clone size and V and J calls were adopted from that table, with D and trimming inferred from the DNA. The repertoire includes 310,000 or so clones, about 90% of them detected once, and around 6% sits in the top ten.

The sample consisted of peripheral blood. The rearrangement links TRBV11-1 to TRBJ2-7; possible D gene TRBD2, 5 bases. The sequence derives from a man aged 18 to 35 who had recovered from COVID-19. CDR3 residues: CASSLRGSYEQYF. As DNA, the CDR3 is TGTGCCAGCAGCTTACGGGGTTCCTACGAGCAGTACTTC.